This T cell receptor beta chain was identified in a study of cytomegalovirus exposure and HLA in healthy donors. A multiplex PCR was run with 60 Vbeta primers and 13 Jbeta primers. Sequenced by immunoSEQ multiplex PCR; TCRdb stores in-frame clones only, minus some. The table lists roughly 140,000 clones, over 70% of them singletons. CDR3 length: 16 residues. Trimming shortened V by 6 bases and J by 0 bases, and 15 bases separated the two germline ends. Germline V gene data show CDR1 as SGHTS and CDR2 as YDEGEE. Turning to this clone: Its target is unknown.

Study-wide findings and caveats: A later analysis linked a missense DCLRE1C variant to TCR beta V- and J-gene trimming.

Sequencing was carried out using PBMCs. The TCR sequence derives from a male donor in good health and CMV-seronegative. The chain links TRBV5-8 to TRBJ1-4, with a possible D match to TRBD1 (5 bases). CDR3 sequence reads: CASTKGWLATNEKLFF. Here the CDR3 DNA reads TGTGCCAGCACCAAGGGGTGGCTTGCAACTAATGAAAAACTGTTTTTT.